This TCR beta chain came from a study of blood T cell repertoires in COVID-19. Across the whole study: T cells, B-cell-depleted T cells, or PBMCs provided the cDNA or gDNA that served as material.

CDR3 size: 13 residues. The germline CDR1 and CDR2 sequences are ENHRY and SYGVKD. The V gene end was trimmed by 6 bases and the J gene end by 6 bases; junction bases not matched to a gene: 4. As handled by the study authors: Reference gene primers were amplified, and this amplification served to estimate nucleated cell counts. Measured with immunoSEQ multiplex PCR; TCRdb has only the in-frame clones, and not every one. The DNA was the basis for D and trimming; V, J and clone size are from that table. The sample carries some 170,000 clones, 87% recorded once. This rearrangement joins TRBV10-3 to TRBJ1-5; 8 positions match TRBD1. The receptor was isolated from a woman between 45 and 60 years old with acute or convalescent COVID-19. The material sequenced was peripheral blood. The CDR3 loop reads CAIRDREGQPQHF. CDR3 DNA sequence: TGTGCCATCAGGGACAGGGAGGGTCAGCCCCAGCATTTT.